The 17 T cell receptor beta chains below come from one sample, sequenced in a study of T-cell memory formation after mild COVID-19. TCRdb called the 5' RACE reads again in MiXCR, with one record for every CDR3 protein. This table holds 250,000 to 350,000 distinct CDR3 sequences, 15% to 20% found once. The sequenced sample consisted of PBMCs or a T cell subset sorted from them (not recorded which). The source of these receptors is a man aged 18 to 35 who had mild COVID-19 (a few samples of this study predate the infection). Cell type and time point are not known.

The rearrangement links TRBV7-9 to TRBJ2-1, with D maybe TRBD2 (5 bases). The CDR3 runs to 16 residues. Trimming took off 5 bases at V and 4 bases at J, with 18 bases between the two ends. The germline CDR1 and CDR2 sequences are SEHNR and FQNEAQ (reference sequence). The CDR3 DNA reads as TGTGCCAGCAGCCTACACAGCAATCGAGGGTACAATGAGCAGTTCTTC. It codes for CASSLHSNRGYNEQFF.

The chain recombines TRBV5-1 with TRBJ2-2, with a tentative D call TRBD2 (6 bases). Germline V CDR1 and CDR2: SGHRS, YFSETQ. This CDR3 spans 13 amino acids. V gave up 7 bases and J gave up 6 bases, with 13 bases separating them. CDR3 amino acids: CASGGGAAGELFF. In DNA form, the CDR3 reads TGCGCCAGCGGCGGAGGGGCAGCCGGGGAGCTGTTTTTT.

This clonotype was counted a few times. The chain joins TRBV4-3 to TRBJ1-1; maybe TRBD1 (6 bases). Germline V gene lookup returns CDR1 LGHNA and CDR2 YSLEER. Deletions cut 0 bases from V and 2 bases from J, with 13 bases between. The CDR3 totals 16 residues. The CDR3 bases are TGCGCCAGCAGCCAAGATTTGGGGACACTAAACACTGAAGCTTTCTTT. This codes for CASSQDLGTLNTEAFF.

V is TRBV5-1 and J is TRBJ1-1; D is ambiguous. V lost 0 bases to trimming and J lost 1 base, with 13 bases between them. The CDR3 is 16 amino acids. CDR1 SGHRS and CDR2 YFSETQ come from the germline V gene. As DNA, the CDR3 is TGCGCCAGCAGCTTGGCCCTCGCGGCAGCGAACACTGAAGCTTTCTTT. This gives the protein CASSLALAAANTEAFF.

This clonotype was detected a few times. In nucleotides, the CDR3 is TGTGCCACCGACAGGGAGGCGGATACGCAGTATTTT. This sequence encodes CATDREADTQYF. The V gene is TRBV6-1, the J gene TRBJ2-3, with a weak D call TRBD1 (7 bases). CDR1 is MNHNS, CDR2 SASEGT, per germline. The V end was cut by 10 bases, the J end by 6 bases, with 14 bases between. The CDR3 covers 12 residues.

V usage is TRBV5-8 and J usage is TRBJ2-1; possible D gene TRBD2, 6 bases. The V end lost 2 bases, the J end lost 1 base, and 13 bases lay between the germline ends. The CDR3 runs to 16 residues. The V gene's germline CDR1 is SGHTS and CDR2 YDEGEE. CDR3: CASSFFRGNSYNEQFF. The CDR3 DNA reads TGTGCCAGCAGCTTTTTCCGGGGGAATTCCTACAATGAGCAGTTCTTC.

This chain joins TRBV27 and TRBJ2-3, with 8 bases matching TRBD2. Germline loops: CDR1 MNHEY, CDR2 SMNVEV (reference sequence). Trimming at V came to 7 bases and at J to 2 bases, leaving 8 bases not matched to a gene. This CDR3 comprises 15 residues. The CDR3 reads CASTIGLADTDTQYF. The CDR3 coding sequence is TGTGCCAGCACCATAGGACTAGCAGACACAGATACGCAGTATTTT.

The chain links TRBV2 to TRBJ1-4, with D possibly matching TRBD1 (5 bases). Germline CDR1 is SNHLY and CDR2 is FYNNEI. The V gene lost 4 bases and the J gene lost 7 bases, with 13 bases spanning the gap. The CDR3 consists of 14 residues. Here the CDR3 DNA reads TGTGCCAGCAGTGTAGGGGTGTGGACTGAAAAACTGTTTTTT. Translated, it gives CASSVGVWTEKLFF.

This rearrangement joins TRBV7-9 to TRBJ1-1; 8 nucleotides line up with TRBD1. The CDR3 extends over 13 amino acids. J lost 11 bases, V lost 4 bases, and 9 bases had no gene match. Per germline, CDR1 SEHNR and CDR2 FQNEAQ (reference sequence). In nucleotides, the CDR3 is TGTGCCAGCAGCTACCTCGGACAGGGTTTTGCTTTCTTT. Protein: CASSYLGQGFAFF.

This chain links TRBV7-9 with TRBJ1-2; no definite D call. Trimming cost V 0 bases and J 5 bases, with 10 bases left between them. Germline V gene lookup returns CDR1 SEHNR and CDR2 FQNEAQ (reference sequence). This CDR3 region has 14 residues. The CDR3 sequence: CASSLAGSVYGYTF. Here the CDR3 DNA reads TGTGCCAGCAGCTTAGCCGGGTCAGTGTATGGCTACACCTTC.

V and J are TRBV2 and TRBJ1-4; D ambiguous. The V and J ends lost 8 bases and 3 bases respectively, with 10 bases between them. The CDR3 length is 13 residues. Germline CDR1 reads SNHLY; CDR2 reads FYNNEI. The CDR3 sequence is CASGREANEKLFF. In DNA form, the CDR3 reads TGTGCCAGCGGGAGGGAGGCTAATGAAAAACTGTTTTTT.

This clonotype was counted a single time. The chain is built from TRBV15 and TRBJ2-7; a possible D gene is TRBD2 (5 bases). Trimming shortened V by 5 bases and J by 4 bases, and 9 bases separated the two germline ends. The CDR3 has 12 residues. Germline CDR1 reads LNHNV; CDR2 reads YYDKDF (reference sequence). Here the CDR3 reads CATSPGNYEQYF. CDR3 DNA sequence: TGTGCCACCAGCCCCGGGAATTACGAGCAGTACTTC.

This clonotype turned up a few times. The CDR3 DNA reads as TGTGCCAGCAGCGCCGACAGGGGACAGCCCCAGCATTTT. Encoded protein: CASSADRGQPQHF. The chain carries TRBV7-3 and TRBJ1-5; 8 bases align to TRBD1. CDR1 is SGHTA, CDR2 FQGTGA, per germline. The V and J ends lost 5 bases and 7 bases, in that order; junction bases with no gene match: 4. This CDR3 contains 13 residues.

This chain connects TRBV12-3 or TRBV12-4 to TRBJ2-3; D ambiguous. Trimming shortened V by 5 bases and J by 2 bases, and 20 bases separated the two germline ends. The CDR3 contains 17 residues. The CDR3 DNA reads TGTGCCAGCAGTCCGCCCCTTGCCGGTGGGTACACAGATACGCAGTATTTT. It codes for CASSPPLAGGYTDTQYF.

Ten or more counts support this clonotype. The J gene is TRBJ2-5, the V gene TRBV7-2; D might be TRBD2 (7 bases). Trimming took 5 bases from V and 6 from J, leaving 16 bases between them. The CDR3 loop spans 14 amino acids. Germline lookup yields CDR1 SGHTA and CDR2 FQGNSA. The CDR3 sequence: CASSPQGGGKTQYF. The CDR3 coding sequence is TGTGCCAGCAGCCCACAGGGCGGGGGAAAGACCCAGTACTTC.

The V and J genes are TRBV27 and TRBJ2-7, with 7 bases aligning to TRBD2. V trimming: 4 bases; J trimming: 4 bases; junction bases outside the gene matches: 7. This CDR3 region has 14 residues. Germline V CDR1 and CDR2: MNHEY, SMNVEV (reference sequence). CDR3 in amino acids: CASSYQGGTYEQYF. The CDR3 bases are TGTGCCAGCAGTTACCAGGGAGGGACTTACGAGCAGTACTTC.

The chain links TRBV7-2 to TRBJ2-7, with D uncertain. The ends were cut back, 2 bases at V and 2 bases at J, with 16 bases in the middle. CDR1 and CDR2 (germline): SGHTA, FQGNSA. The CDR3 is 16 amino acids. DNA for the CDR3: TGTGCCAGCAGCTTATTTCCCGGGCATATAACCTACGAGCAGTACTTC. Its translation: CASSLFPGHITYEQYF.